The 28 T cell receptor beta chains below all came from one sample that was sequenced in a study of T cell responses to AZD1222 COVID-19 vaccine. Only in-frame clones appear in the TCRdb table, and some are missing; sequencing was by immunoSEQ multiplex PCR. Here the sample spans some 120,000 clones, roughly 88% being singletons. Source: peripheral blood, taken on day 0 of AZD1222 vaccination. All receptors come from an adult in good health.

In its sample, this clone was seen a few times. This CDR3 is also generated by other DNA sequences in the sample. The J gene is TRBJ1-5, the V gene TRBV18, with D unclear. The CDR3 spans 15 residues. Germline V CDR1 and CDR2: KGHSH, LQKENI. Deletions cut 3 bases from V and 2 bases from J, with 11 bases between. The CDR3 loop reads CASSPAGEGNQPQHF. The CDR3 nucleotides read TGTGCCAGCTCACCTGCCGGGGAAGGCAATCAGCCCCAGCATTTT.

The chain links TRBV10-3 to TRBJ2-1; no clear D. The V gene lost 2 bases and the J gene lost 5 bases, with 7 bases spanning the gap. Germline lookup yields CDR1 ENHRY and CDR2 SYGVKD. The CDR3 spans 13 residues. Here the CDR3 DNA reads TGTGCCATCAGTGAGGGCATCAACAATGAGCAGTTCTTC. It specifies CAISEGINNEQFF.

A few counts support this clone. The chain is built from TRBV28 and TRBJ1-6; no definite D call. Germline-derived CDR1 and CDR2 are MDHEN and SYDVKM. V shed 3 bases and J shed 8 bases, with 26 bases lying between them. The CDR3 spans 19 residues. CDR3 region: CASSFEWPQLPLLHSPLHF. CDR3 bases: TGTGCCAGCAGTTTTGAATGGCCTCAACTCCCCTTACTCCATTCACCCCTCCACTTT.

The CDR3 DNA sequence: TGTGCCAGCAGTGAAACATATACGGGGGGGTTCTTC. Its protein is CASSETYTGGFF. The genes are TRBV2 and TRBJ2-1, with TRBD2 matching over 7 bases. The CDR3 loop spans 12 amino acids. Losses at the gene ends were 2 bases for V and 15 bases for J; bases not matched to a gene: 7. Germline CDR1 SNHLY, CDR2 FYNNEI.

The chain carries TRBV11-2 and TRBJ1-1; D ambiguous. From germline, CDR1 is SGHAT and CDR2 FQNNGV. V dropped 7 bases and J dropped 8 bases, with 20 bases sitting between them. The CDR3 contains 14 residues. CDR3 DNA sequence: TGTGCCAGCACCCTCACAGAGAGTACCTTGGAAGCTTTCTTT. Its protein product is CASTLTESTLEAFF.

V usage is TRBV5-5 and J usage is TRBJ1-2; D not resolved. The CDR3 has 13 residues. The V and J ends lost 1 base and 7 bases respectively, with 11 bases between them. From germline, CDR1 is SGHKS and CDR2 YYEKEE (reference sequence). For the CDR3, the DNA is TGTGCCAGCAGCTTGCGGGGAGATGGTGGCTACACCTTC. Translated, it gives CASSLRGDGGYTF.

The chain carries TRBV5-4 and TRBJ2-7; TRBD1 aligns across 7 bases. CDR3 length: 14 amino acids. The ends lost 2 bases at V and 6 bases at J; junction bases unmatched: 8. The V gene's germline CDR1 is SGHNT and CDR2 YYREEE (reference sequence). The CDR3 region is CASSLYRGISEQYF. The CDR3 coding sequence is TGTGCCAGCAGCTTATACAGGGGCATAAGCGAGCAGTACTTC.

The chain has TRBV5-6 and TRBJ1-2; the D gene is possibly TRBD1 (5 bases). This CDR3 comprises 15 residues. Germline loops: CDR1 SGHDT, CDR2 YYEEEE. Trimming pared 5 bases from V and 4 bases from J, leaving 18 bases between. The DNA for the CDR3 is TGTGCCAGCAGTCGGAAGGGGATGGGTGGCTATGGCTACACCTTC. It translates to CASSRKGMGGYGYTF.

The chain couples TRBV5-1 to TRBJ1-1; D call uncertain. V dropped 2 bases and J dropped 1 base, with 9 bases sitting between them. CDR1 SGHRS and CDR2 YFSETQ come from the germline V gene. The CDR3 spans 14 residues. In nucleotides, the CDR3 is TGCGCCAGCAGCTTTCAAAACCGGAACACTGAAGCTTTCTTT. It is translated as CASSFQNRNTEAFF.

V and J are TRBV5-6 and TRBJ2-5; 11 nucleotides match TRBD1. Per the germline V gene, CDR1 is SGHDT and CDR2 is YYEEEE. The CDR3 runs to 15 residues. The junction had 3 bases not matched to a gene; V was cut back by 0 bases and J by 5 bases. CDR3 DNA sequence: TGTGCCAGCAGCTTGGGGACAGGGGGCCCGGAGACCCAGTACTTC. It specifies CASSLGTGGPETQYF.

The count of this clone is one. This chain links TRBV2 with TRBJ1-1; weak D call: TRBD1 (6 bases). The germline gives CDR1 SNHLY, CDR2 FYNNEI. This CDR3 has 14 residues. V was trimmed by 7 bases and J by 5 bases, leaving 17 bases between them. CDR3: CASTSQGVRTEAFF. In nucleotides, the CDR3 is TGTGCCAGCACCTCACAGGGAGTGAGAACTGAAGCTTTCTTT.

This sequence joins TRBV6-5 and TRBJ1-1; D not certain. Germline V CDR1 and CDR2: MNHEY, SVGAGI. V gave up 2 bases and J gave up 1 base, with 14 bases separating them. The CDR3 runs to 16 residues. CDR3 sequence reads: CASSYRRTPPNTEAFF. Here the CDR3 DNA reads TGTGCCAGCAGTTACCGTCGGACTCCTCCGAACACTGAAGCTTTCTTT.

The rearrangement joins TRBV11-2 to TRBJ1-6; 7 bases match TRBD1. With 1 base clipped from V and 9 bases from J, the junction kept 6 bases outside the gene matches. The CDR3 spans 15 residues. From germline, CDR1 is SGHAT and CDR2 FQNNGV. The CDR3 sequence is CASSLVSTGSSPLHF. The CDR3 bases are TGTGCCAGCAGCTTAGTTTCGACAGGGAGTTCACCCCTCCACTTT.

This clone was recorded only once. In DNA, the CDR3 is TGTGCCAGCAGCTTAATCGGTCCAGGGGACACTGAAGCTTTCTTT. Protein sequence: CASSLIGPGDTEAFF. The V and J genes are TRBV11-1 and TRBJ1-1, with D possibly TRBD1 on 6 matching bases. V was pared by 2 bases and J by 3 bases, with 13 bases between. The germline V gene encodes CDR1 SGHAT and CDR2 FQDESV (reference sequence). This CDR3 region has 15 residues.

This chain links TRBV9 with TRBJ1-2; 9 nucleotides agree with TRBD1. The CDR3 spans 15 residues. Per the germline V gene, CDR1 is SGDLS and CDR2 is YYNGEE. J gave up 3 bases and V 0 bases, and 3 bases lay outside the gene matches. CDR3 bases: TGTGCCAGCAGCGTAGTGGGACAGGGCCACTATGGCTACACCTTC. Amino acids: CASSVVGQGHYGYTF.

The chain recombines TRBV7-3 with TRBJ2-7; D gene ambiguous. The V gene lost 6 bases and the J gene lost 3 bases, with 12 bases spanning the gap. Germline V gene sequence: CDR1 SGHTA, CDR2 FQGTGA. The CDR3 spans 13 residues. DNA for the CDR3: TGTGCCAGCAGTCTAGGACCCAACTACGAGCAGTACTTC. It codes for CASSLGPNYEQYF.

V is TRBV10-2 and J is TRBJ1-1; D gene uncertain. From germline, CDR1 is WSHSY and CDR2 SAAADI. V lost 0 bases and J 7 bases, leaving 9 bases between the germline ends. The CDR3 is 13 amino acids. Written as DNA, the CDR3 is TGCGCCAGCAGTGAGTCCGGACGGATTGAAGCTTTCTTT. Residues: CASSESGRIEAFF.

The CDR3 DNA follows: TGTGCCAGCAGCTCCCCGGACTGGATAGCCAAAAACATTCAGTACTTC. Its translation: CASSSPDWIAKNIQYF. The chain uses TRBV7-2 and TRBJ2-4, with D tentatively TRBD2 (5 bases). CDR1 and CDR2 (germline): SGHTA, FQGNSA. Trimming cost V 4 bases and J 0 bases, with 13 bases left between them. This CDR3 is built from 16 residues.

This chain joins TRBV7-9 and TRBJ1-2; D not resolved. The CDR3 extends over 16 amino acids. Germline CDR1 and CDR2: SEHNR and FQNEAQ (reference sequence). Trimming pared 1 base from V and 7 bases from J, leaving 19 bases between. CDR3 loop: CASSLGAGSDFGGYTF. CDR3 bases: TGTGCCAGCAGCTTAGGTGCCGGGTCCGATTTCGGTGGCTACACCTTC.

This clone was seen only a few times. CDR3 amino acids: CASSKDRGPNEKLFF. As DNA, the CDR3 is TGTGCCAGCAGTAAAGACAGGGGGCCTAATGAAAAACTGTTTTTT. The gene calls are TRBV2 and TRBJ1-4; 10 positions agree with TRBD1. The CDR3 totals 15 residues. CDR1 is SNHLY and CDR2 is FYNNEI in the germline V gene. V lost 5 bases to trimming and J lost 3 bases; unmatched junction nucleotides: 3.

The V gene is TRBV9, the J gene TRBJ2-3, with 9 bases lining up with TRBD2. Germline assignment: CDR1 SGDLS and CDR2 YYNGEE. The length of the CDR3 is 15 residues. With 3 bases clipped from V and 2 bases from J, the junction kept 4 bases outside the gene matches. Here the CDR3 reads CASSERGDYTDTQYF. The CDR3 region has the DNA TGTGCCAGCAGCGAGCGGGGGGACTACACAGATACGCAGTATTTT.

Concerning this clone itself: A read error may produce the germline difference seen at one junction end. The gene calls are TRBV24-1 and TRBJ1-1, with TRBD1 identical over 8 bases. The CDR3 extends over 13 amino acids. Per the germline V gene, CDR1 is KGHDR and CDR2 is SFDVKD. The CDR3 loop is CATSDQDRDWLLF. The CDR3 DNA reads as TGTGCCACCAGTGACCAGGACAGGGACTGGCTGCTCTTT.

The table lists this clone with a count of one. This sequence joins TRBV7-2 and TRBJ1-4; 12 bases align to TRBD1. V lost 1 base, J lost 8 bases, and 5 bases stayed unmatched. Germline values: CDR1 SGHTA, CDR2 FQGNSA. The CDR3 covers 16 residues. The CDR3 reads CASSLVGDRGLEKLFF. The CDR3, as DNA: TGTGCCAGCAGCTTAGTTGGGGACAGGGGGCTGGAAAAACTGTTTTTT.

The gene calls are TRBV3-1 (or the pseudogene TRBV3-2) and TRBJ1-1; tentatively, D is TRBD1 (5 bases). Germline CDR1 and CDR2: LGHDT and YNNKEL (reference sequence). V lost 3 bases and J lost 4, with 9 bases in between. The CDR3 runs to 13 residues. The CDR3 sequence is CASSQAGLTEAFF. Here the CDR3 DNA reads TGTGCCAGCAGCCAGGCAGGGCTCACTGAAGCTTTCTTT.

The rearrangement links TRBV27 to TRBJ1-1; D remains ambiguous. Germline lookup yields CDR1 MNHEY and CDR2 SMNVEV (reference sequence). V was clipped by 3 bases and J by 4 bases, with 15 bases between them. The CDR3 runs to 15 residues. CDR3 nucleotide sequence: TGTGCCAGCAGTTTCTCCCGGGGAATTGGCACTGAAGCTTTCTTT. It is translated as CASSFSRGIGTEAFF.

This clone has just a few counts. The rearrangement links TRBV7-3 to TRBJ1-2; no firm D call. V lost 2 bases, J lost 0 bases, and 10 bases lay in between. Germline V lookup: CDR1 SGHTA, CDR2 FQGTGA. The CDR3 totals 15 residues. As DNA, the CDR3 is TGTGCCAGCAGCTTAGCGGCCGCCCCTAACTATGGCTACACCTTC. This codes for CASSLAAAPNYGYTF.

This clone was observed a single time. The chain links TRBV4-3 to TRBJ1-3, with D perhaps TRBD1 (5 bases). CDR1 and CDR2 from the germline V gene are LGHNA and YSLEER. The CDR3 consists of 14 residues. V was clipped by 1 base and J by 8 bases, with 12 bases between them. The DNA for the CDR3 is TGCGCCAGCAGCCAAGGGCAAGAAGGGGACACCATATATTTT. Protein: CASSQGQEGDTIYF.

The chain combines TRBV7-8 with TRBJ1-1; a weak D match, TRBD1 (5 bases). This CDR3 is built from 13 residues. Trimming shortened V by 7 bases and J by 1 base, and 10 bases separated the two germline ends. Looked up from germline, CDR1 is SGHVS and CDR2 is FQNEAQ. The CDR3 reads CASILDRNTEAFF. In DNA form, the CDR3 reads TGTGCCAGCATCCTCGACAGGAACACTGAAGCTTTCTTT.